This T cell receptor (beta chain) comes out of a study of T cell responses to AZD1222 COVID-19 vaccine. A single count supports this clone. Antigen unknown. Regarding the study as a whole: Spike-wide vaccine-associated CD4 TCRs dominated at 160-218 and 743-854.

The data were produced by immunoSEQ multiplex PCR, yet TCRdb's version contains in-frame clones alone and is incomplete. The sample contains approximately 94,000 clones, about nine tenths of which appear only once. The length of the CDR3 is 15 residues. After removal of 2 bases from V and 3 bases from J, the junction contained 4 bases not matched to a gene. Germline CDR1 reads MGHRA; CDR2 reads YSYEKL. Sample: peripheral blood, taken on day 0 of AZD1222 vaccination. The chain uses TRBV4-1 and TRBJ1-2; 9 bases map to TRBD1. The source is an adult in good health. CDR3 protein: CASSQPRDRDYGYTF. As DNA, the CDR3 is TGCGCCAGCAGCCAACCCCGGGACAGGGACTATGGCTACACCTTC.